This passage covers 13 T cell receptor beta chains from one sample sequenced in a study of regulatory T cells in long-lasting Graves disease. Stated time point: persistent/refractory GD, antithyroid drugs over 5 years with positive TRAb. PBMC-extracted RNA yielded the TCR library. Libraries of TCR beta came from iRepertoire HTBI primers plus Arm-PCR of CDR3 regions. TCRdb fed the multiplex PCR reads into MiXCR, producing one record per CDR3 protein. Among fewer than 600,000 distinct CDR3 sequences listed, 20% to 25% were seen once. The specimen comprised peripheral blood mononuclear cells (PBMCs), sampled when the disease was refractory, from a patient treated with antithyroid drugs. These TCRs come from a female donor with Graves disease.

This sequence joins TRBV7-2 and TRBJ2-5; 9 bases line up with TRBD2. The CDR3 sequence is 16 residues long. V trimming: 5 bases; J trimming: 7 bases; junction bases outside the gene matches: 14. In germline, CDR1 is SGHTA, CDR2 FQGNSA. The CDR3 DNA is TGTGCCAGCAGCAATGAATACGCGGGGGGGCAGGTGACCCAGTACTTC. As protein: CASSNEYAGGQVTQYF.

This clonotype has just a few counts. The chain has TRBV12-3 or TRBV12-4 and TRBJ2-7, with D maybe TRBD2 (6 bases). The CDR3 has 16 residues. V was shortened by 6 bases and J by 3 bases, with 21 bases between the two germline ends. CDR3: CASSSFLPGLYYEQYF. In nucleotides, the CDR3 is TGTGCCAGCAGCTCCTTTCTCCCGGGACTCTACTACGAGCAGTACTTC.

This clonotype showed up just a few times. V usage is TRBV7-2 and J usage is TRBJ2-7, with D perhaps TRBD2 (7 bases). The germline V gene has CDR1 SGHTA and CDR2 FQGNSA. V dropped 5 bases and J dropped 2 bases, with 16 bases sitting between them. The CDR3 covers 15 residues. DNA of the CDR3: TGTGCCAGCAGCCAAATAGGGGGGGCCACCTACGAGCAGTACTTC. It codes for CASSQIGGATYEQYF.

This clonotype was found many times. The chain links TRBV15 to TRBJ2-2; tentatively, D is TRBD1 (5 bases). The ends were cut back, 5 bases at V and 5 bases at J, with 12 bases in the middle. The CDR3 length is 14 residues. Germline CDR1 is LNHNV and CDR2 is YYDKDF (reference sequence). The chain's CDR3 is CATSPRTQTGELFF. Here the CDR3 DNA reads TGTGCCACCAGCCCACGGACACAGACCGGGGAGCTGTTTTTT.

The table lists this clonotype with a few counts. The chain is built from TRBV11-2 and TRBJ1-6; D might be TRBD1 (5 bases). The germline V gene encodes CDR1 SGHAT and CDR2 FQNNGV. CDR3 length: 13 residues. Between the trimmed V and J ends, which lost 2 bases and 10 bases, there was a span of 9 bases. The CDR3 nucleotides are TGTGCCAGCAGCTTAAGTCCAGGGTCACCCCTCCACTTT. Encoded protein: CASSLSPGSPLHF.

Concerning this clonotype itself: Just one base apart from a much larger clone, this may be a read error. V gene TRBV6-1 combines with J gene TRBJ1-1; D perhaps matches TRBD1 (6 bases). The CDR3 extends over 17 amino acids. The germline CDR1 and CDR2 sequences are MNHNS and SASEGT. V lost 6 bases and J lost 4, with 24 bases in between. CDR3 in DNA: TGTGCCAGCAGATCCCGACGGGGGGCGATTTCGGCCACTGAAGCTTTCTTT. It specifies CASRSRRGAISATEAFF.

The chain employs TRBV28 and TRBJ2-1; D ambiguous. The CDR3 loop spans 16 amino acids. Germline CDR1 and CDR2: MDHEN and SYDVKM. V dropped 4 bases and J dropped 0 bases, with 13 bases sitting between them. The CDR3 sequence is CASSSPMIRSYNEQFF. The CDR3 nucleotides read TGTGCCAGCAGTTCCCCAATGATACGCTCCTACAATGAGCAGTTCTTC.

The chain combines TRBV18 with TRBJ1-1, with D possibly being TRBD1 (6 bases). V lost 2 bases, J lost 2 bases, and 12 bases lay in between. The CDR3 consists of 15 residues. Looked up from germline, CDR1 is KGHSH and CDR2 is LQKENI. The CDR3 reads CASSPNRVGNTEAFF. CDR3 in DNA: TGTGCCAGCTCACCAAACAGGGTTGGTAACACTGAAGCTTTCTTT.

This clonotype was counted ten times or more. The rearrangement joins TRBV12-3 or TRBV12-4 to TRBJ2-2, with D uncertain. Trimming shortened V by 6 bases and J by 3 bases, and 5 bases separated the two germline ends. The length of the CDR3 is 12 residues. CDR3 sequence reads: CASSPDTGELFF. The CDR3 DNA reads as TGTGCCAGCAGCCCGGACACCGGGGAGCTGTTTTTT.

This clonotype showed up many times. The chain carries TRBV6-5 and TRBJ2-4; D perhaps matches TRBD1 (6 bases). Germline lookup yields CDR1 MNHEY and CDR2 SVGAGI. Trimming took 0 bases from V and 4 from J, leaving 13 bases between them. The CDR3 contains 16 residues. This CDR3 reads CASSYSSVDRKNIQYF. CDR3 nucleotides: TGTGCCAGCAGTTACTCGAGCGTGGACAGAAAAAACATTCAGTACTTC.

This clonotype was found a few times. This chain uses TRBV20-1 with TRBJ1-6, with unresolved D. Germline V gene lookup returns CDR1 DFQATT and CDR2 SNEGSKA (reference sequence). The CDR3 is 11 residues long. Trimming cost V 2 bases and J 6 bases, with 2 bases left between them. CDR3 coding DNA: TGCAGTGCTAGAATTAATTCACCCCTCCACTTT. Encoded protein: CSARINSPLHF.

This clonotype was seen a handful of times. This chain links TRBV20-1 with TRBJ2-7; TRBD2 matches 10 bases. With V trimmed by 3 bases and J by 4 bases, 9 bases remained unmatched. The V gene's germline CDR1 is DFQATT and CDR2 SNEGSKA (reference sequence). The CDR3 contains 15 residues. The CDR3 loop reads CSASETSGSQYEQYF. DNA for the CDR3: TGCAGTGCTAGCGAGACTAGCGGGTCTCAGTACGAGCAGTACTTC.

This clonotype showed up many times. The chain uses TRBV2 and TRBJ1-3; possible D gene TRBD1, 5 bases. The CDR3 covers 13 residues. Trimming left V 7 bases short and J 2 bases short, with 9 bases between. Germline-derived CDR1 and CDR2 are SNHLY and FYNNEI. The chain's CDR3 is CASIRGAGNTIYF. The DNA for the CDR3 is TGTGCCAGCATCCGGGGGGCTGGAAACACCATATATTTT.